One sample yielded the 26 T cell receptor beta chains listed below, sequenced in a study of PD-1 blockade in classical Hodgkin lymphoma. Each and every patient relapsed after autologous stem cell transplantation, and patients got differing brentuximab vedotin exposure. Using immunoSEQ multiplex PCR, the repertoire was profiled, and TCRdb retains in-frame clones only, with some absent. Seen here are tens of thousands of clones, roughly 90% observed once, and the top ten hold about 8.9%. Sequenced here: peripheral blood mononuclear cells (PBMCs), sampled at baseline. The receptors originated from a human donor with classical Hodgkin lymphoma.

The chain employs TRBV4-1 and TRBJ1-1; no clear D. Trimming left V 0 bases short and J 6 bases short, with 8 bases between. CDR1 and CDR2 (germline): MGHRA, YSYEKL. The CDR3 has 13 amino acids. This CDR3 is CASSQDLGAEAFF. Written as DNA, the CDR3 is TGCGCCAGCAGCCAAGATCTGGGTGCTGAAGCTTTCTTT.

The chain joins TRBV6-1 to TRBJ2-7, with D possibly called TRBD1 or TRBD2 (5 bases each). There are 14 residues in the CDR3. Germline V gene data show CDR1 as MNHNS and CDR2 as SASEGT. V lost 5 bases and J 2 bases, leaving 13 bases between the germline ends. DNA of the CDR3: TGTGCCAGCAGTCGGGGCAGGAGCACCTACGAGCAGTACTTC. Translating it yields CASSRGRSTYEQYF.

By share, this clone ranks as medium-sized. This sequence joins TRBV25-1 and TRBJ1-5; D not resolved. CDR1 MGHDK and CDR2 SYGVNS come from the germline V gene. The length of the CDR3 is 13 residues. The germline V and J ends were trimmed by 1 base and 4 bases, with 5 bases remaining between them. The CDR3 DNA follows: TGTGCCAGCAGTGAATTCGGTAATCAGCCCCAGCATTTT. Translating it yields CASSEFGNQPQHF.

The CDR3, as DNA: TGTGCCAGCAGCGCTCCACTGTCGGGGTTCTACAATGAGCAGTTCTTC. Its translation is CASSAPLSGFYNEQFF. The chain uses TRBV7-2 and TRBJ2-1; tentative D call: TRBD2 (5 bases). Looked up from germline, CDR1 is SGHTA and CDR2 is FQGNSA. The CDR3 is 16 residues long. Deletions cut 5 bases from V and 3 bases from J, with 17 bases between. The full variable domain, in which reference TRBV7-2 and TRBJ2-1 provide the parts outside the CDR3, is GAGVSQSPSNKVTEKGKDVELRCDPISGHTALYWYRQSLGQGLEFLIYFQGNSAPDKSGLPSDRFSAERTGGSVSTLTIQRTQQEDSAVYLCASSAPLSGFYNEQFFGPGTRLTVL.

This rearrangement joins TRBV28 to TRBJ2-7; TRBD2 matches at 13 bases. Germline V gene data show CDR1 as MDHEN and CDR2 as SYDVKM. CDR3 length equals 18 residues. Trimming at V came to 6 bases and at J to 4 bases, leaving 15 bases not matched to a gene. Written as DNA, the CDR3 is TGTGCCAGCAGACCGTGGACTAGCGGGAGAATACGGTATTACGAGCAGTACTTC. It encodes CASRPWTSGRIRYYEQYF.

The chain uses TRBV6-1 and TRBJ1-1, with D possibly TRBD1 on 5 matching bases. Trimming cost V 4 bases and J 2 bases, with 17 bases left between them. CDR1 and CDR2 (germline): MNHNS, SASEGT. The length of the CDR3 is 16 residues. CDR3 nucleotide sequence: TGTGCCAGCAGTGCCGGGTGGCAGGGCAAAAACACTGAAGCTTTCTTT. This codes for CASSAGWQGKNTEAFF.

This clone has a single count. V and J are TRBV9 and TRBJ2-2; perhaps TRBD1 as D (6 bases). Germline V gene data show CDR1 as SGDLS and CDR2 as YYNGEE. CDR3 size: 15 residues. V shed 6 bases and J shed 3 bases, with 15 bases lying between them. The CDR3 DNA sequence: TGTGCCAGCACCATATACCAGGGGTACACCGGGGAGCTGTTTTTT. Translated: CASTIYQGYTGELFF.

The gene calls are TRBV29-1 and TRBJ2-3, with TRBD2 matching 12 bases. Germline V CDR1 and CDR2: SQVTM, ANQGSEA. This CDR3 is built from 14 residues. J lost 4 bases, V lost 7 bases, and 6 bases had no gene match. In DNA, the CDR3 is TGCAGCGGATCGGGACTAGCGGGTTCAGATACGCAGTATTTT. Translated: CSGSGLAGSDTQYF.

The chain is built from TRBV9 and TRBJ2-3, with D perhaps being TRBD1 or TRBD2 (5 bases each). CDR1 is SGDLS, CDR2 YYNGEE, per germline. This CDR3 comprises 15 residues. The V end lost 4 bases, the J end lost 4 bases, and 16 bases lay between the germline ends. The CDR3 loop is CASSQQGAGADTQYF. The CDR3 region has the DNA TGTGCCAGCAGCCAGCAGGGCGCCGGGGCAGATACGCAGTATTTT.

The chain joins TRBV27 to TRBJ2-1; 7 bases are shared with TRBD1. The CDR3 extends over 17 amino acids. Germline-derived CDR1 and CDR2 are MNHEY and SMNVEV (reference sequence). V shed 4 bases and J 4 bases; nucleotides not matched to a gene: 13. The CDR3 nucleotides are TGTGCCAGCAGTTCCCCAAAAGGGGGCATCTTATACAATGAGCAGTTCTTC. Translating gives CASSSPKGGILYNEQFF.

The CDR3 spells CASSPRTGDTEAFF. Here the CDR3 DNA reads TGTGCCAGCAGCCCCCGGACAGGGGACACTGAAGCTTTCTTT. The rearrangement uses TRBV9 and TRBJ1-1; 9 nucleotides align to TRBD1. The CDR3 consists of 14 residues. Germline V lookup: CDR1 SGDLS, CDR2 YYNGEE. Trimming at V came to 4 bases and at J to 3 bases, leaving 4 bases not matched to a gene.

CDR3 in DNA: TGTGCCAGCTCCGCGGGAGGGCATAATTCACCCCTCCACTTT. It specifies CASSAGGHNSPLHF. This rearrangement joins TRBV19 to TRBJ1-6; the D is unclear. V gave up 9 bases and J gave up 5 bases, with 14 bases separating them. The CDR3 consists of 14 residues. Germline assignment: CDR1 LNHDA and CDR2 SQIVND (reference sequence).

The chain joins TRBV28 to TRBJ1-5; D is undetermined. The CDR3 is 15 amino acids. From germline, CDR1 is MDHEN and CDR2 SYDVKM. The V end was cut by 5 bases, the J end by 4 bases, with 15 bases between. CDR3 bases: TGTGCCAGCAGTCTACGGTCGCAGGAAAATCAGCCCCAGCATTTT. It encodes CASSLRSQENQPQHF.

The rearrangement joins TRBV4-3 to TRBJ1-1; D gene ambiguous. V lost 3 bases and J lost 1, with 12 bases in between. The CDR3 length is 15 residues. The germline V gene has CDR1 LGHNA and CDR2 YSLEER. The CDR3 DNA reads TGCGCCAGCAGCCAGCTTATCGACGGGAACACTGAAGCTTTCTTT. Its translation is CASSQLIDGNTEAFF.

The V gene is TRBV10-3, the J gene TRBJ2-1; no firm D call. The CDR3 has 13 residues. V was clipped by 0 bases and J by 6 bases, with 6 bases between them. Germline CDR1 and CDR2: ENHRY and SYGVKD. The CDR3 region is CAISESGANEQFF. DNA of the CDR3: TGTGCCATCAGTGAGTCTGGTGCCAATGAGCAGTTCTTC.

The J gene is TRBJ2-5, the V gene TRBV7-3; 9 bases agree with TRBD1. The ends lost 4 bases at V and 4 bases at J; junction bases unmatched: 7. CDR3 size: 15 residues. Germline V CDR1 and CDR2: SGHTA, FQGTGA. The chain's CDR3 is CASSSGTGSGETQYF. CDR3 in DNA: TGTGCCAGCAGCTCCGGGACAGGGTCGGGAGAGACCCAGTACTTC.

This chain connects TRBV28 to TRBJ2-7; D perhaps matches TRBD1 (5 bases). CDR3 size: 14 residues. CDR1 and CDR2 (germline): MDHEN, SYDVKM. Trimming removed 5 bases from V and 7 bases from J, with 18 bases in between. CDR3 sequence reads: CASSRTFGAGEQYF. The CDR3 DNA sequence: TGTGCCAGCAGTCGAACCTTTGGGGCCGGAGAGCAGTACTTC.

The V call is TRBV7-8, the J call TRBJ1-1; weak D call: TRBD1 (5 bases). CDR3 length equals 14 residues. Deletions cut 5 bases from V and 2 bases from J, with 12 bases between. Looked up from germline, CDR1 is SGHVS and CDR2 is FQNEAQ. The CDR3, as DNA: TGTGCCAGCAGCACTGGACAAGCAAACACTGAAGCTTTCTTT. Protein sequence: CASSTGQANTEAFF.

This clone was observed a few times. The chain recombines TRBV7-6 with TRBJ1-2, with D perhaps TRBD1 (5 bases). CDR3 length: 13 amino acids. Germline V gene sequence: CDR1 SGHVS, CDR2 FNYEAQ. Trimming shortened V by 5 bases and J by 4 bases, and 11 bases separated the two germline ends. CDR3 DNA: TGTGCCAGCAGCCTAGGGGATGTCTATGGCTACACCTTC. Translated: CASSLGDVYGYTF.

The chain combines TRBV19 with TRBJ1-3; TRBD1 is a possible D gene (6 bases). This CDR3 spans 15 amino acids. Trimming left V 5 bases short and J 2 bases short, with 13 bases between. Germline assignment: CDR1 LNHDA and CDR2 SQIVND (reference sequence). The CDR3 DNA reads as TGTGCCAGTAGTGACGGGGGGCGAACTGGAAACACCATATATTTT. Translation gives CASSDGGRTGNTIYF.

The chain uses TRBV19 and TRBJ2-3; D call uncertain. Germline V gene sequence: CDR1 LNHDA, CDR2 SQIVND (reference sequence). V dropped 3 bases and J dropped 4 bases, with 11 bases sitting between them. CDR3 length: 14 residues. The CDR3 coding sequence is TGTGCCAGTAGTATGTCAGTCAACTCAGATACGCAGTATTTT. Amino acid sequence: CASSMSVNSDTQYF.

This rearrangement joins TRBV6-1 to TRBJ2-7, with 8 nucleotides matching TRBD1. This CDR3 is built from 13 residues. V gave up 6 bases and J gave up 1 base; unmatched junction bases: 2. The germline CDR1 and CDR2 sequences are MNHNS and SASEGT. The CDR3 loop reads CASSRDRSYEQYF. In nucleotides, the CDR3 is TGTGCCAGCAGCCGGGACAGGTCCTACGAGCAGTACTTC.

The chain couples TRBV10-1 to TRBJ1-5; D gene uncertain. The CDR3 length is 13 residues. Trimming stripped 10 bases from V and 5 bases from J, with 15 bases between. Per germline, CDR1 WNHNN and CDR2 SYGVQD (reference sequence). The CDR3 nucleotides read TGCGCCACCAGGATGCCCGTCCATCAGCCCCAGCATTTT. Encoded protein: CATRMPVHQPQHF.

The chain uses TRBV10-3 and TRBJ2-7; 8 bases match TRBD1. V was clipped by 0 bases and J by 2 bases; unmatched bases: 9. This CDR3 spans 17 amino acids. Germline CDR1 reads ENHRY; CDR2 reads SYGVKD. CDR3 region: CAISESSGRGLPYEQYF. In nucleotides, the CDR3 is TGTGCCATCAGTGAGTCGAGTGGCAGGGGGCTCCCCTACGAGCAGTACTTC.

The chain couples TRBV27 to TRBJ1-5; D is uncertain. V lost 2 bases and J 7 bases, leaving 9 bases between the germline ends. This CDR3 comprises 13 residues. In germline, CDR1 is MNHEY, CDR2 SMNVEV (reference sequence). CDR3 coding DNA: TGTGCCAGCAGTTTAGGAAGGAGCCAGCCCCAGCATTTT. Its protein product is CASSLGRSQPQHF.

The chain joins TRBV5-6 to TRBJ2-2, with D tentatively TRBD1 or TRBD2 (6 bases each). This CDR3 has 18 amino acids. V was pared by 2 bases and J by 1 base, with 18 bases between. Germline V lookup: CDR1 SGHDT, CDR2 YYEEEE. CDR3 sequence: CASSFARGRAVNTGELFF. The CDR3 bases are TGTGCCAGCAGCTTTGCTCGGGGGCGAGCGGTGAACACCGGGGAGCTGTTTTTT.